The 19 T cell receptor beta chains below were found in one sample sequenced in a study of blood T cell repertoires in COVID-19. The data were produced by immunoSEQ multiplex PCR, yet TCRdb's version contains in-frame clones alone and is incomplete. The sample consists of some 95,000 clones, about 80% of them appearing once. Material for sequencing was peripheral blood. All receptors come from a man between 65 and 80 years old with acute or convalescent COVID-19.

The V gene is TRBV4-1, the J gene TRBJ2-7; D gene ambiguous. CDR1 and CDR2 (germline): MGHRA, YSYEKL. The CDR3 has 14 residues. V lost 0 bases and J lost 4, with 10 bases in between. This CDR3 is CASSQDRITYEQYF. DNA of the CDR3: TGCGCCAGCAGCCAAGATCGTATCACTTACGAGCAGTACTTC.

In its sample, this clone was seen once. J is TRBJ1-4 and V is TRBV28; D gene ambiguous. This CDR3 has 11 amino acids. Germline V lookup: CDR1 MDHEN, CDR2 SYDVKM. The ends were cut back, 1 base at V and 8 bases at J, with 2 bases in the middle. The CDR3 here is CASSLSEKLFF. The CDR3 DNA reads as TGTGCCAGCAGTTTATCGGAAAAACTGTTTTTT.

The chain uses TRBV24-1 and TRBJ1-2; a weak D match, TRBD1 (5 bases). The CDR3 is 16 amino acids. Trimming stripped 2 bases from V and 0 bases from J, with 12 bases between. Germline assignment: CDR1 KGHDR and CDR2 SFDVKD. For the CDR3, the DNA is TGTGCCACCAGTGATTCCCGGGACTTCGCTAACTATGGCTACACCTTC. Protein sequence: CATSDSRDFANYGYTF.

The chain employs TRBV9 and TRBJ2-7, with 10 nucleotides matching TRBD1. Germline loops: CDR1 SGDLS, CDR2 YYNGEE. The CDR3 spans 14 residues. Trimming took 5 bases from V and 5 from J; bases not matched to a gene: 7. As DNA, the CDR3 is TGTGCCAGCAGTAACGACAGGGGGCCCGACGAGCAGTACTTC. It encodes CASSNDRGPDEQYF.

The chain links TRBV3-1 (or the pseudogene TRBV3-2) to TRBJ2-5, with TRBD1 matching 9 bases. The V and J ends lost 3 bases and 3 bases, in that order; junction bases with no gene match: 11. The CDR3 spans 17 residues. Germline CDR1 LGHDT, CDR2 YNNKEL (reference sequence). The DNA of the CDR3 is TGTGCCAGCAGCCAGTCACCTTCTGGGACAGGGAAAGAGACCCAGTACTTC. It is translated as CASSQSPSGTGKETQYF.

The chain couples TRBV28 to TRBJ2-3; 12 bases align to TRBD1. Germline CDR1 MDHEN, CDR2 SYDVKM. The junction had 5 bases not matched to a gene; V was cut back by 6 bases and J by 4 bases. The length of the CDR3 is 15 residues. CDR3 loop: CASRPGTGGPDTQYF. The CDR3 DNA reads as TGTGCCAGCAGACCGGGGACAGGGGGCCCAGATACGCAGTATTTT.

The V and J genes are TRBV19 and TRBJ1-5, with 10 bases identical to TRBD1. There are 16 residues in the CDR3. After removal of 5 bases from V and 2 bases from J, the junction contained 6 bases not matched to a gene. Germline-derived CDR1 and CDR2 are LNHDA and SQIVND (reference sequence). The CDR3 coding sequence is TGTGCCAGTAGTCTTTCGACAGGGGGCGGCAATCAGCCCCAGCATTTT. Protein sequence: CASSLSTGGGNQPQHF.

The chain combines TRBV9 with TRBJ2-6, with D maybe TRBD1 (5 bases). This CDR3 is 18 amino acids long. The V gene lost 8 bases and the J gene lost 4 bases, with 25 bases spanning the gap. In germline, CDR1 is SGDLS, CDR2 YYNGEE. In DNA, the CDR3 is TGTGCCAGTACGGGCCCGTATTCGTCAGGGCCCGGGGCCAACGTCCTGACTTTC. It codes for CASTGPYSSGPGANVLTF.

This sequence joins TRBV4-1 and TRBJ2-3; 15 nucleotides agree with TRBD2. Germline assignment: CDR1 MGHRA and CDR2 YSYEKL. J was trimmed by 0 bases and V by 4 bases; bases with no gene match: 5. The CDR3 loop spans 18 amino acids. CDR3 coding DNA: TGCGCCAGCAGCCCCCGGACTAGCGGGAGGGCCAGCACAGATACGCAGTATTTT. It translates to CASSPRTSGRASTDTQYF.

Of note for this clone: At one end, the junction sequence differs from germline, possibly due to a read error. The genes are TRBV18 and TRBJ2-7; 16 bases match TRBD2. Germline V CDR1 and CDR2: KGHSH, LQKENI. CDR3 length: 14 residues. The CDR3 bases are TGTGCCAGCTCATCCCCCGGGACTAGCGGGAGGGAAGACTTC. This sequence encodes CASSSPGTSGREDF.

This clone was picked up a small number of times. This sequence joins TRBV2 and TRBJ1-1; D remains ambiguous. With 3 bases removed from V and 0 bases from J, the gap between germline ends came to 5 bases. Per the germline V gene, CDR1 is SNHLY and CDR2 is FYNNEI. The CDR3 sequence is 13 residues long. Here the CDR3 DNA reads TGTGCCAGCAGTGATAACATGAACACTGAAGCTTTCTTT. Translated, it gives CASSDNMNTEAFF.

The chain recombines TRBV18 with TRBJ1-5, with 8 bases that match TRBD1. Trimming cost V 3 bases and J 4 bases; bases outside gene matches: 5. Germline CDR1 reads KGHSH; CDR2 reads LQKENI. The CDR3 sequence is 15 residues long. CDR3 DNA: TGTGCCAGCTCACCCGGACAGGGAAAGAATCAGCCCCAGCATTTT. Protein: CASSPGQGKNQPQHF.

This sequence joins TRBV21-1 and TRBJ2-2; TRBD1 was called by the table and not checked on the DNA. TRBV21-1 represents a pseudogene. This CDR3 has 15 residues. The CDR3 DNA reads TGTGCCAGCAGCAACGCAGGGAAAGACACCGGGGAGCTGTTTTTT. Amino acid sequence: CASSNAGKDTGELFF.

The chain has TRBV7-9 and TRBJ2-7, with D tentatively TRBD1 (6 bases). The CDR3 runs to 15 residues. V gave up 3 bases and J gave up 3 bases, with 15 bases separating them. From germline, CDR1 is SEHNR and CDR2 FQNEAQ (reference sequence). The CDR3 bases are TGTGCCAGCAGCTTCCGGGCAGCAGGGGACTACGAGCAGTACTTC. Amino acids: CASSFRAAGDYEQYF.

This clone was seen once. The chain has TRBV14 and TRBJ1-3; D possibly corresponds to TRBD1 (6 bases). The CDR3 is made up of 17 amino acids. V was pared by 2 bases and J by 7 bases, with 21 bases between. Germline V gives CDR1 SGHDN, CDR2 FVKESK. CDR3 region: CASSQFGAGTRSNTIYF. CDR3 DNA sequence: TGTGCCAGCAGCCAATTCGGGGCCGGGACAAGGAGCAACACCATATATTTT.

CDR3 in amino acids: CASSFRRGQGAAGYTF. In DNA, the CDR3 is TGTGCCAGCAGTTTCCGCCGGGGACAGGGGGCGGCTGGCTACACCTTC. The chain is built from TRBV5-8 and TRBJ1-2; TRBD1 aligns across 12 bases. Germline values: CDR1 SGHTS, CDR2 YDEGEE. This CDR3 spans 16 amino acids. J was trimmed by 7 bases and V by 5 bases; bases with no gene match: 12.

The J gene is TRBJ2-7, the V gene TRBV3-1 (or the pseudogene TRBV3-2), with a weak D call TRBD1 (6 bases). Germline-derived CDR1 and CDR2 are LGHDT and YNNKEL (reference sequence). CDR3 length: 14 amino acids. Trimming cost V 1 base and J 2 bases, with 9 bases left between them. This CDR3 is CASSQARGAYEQYF. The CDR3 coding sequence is TGTGCCAGCAGCCAAGCCAGGGGCGCCTACGAGCAGTACTTC.

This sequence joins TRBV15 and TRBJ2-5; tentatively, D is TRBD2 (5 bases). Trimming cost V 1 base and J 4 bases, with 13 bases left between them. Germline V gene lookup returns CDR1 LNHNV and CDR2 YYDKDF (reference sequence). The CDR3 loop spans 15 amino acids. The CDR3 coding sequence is TGTGCCACCAGCAGAGCCAGGACTTTCCTAGAGACCCAGTACTTC. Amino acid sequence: CATSRARTFLETQYF.

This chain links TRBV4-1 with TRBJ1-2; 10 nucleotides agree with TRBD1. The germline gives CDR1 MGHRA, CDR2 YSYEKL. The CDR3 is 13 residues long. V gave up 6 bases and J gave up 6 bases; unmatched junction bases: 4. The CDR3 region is CASRSGQGNGYTF. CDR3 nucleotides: TGCGCCAGCAGATCGGGACAGGGGAATGGCTACACCTTC.